Given below is one TCR beta chain in context. Which antigen it targets is not known. No base-level quality is on record; no much larger clone is a single base apart. The receptor library was made with the immunoSEQ multiplex PCR assay. For the multiplex PCR, a mixture combining 60 forward primers for TCR Vbeta segments and 13 reverse primers for TCR Jbeta segments was used. The CDR3 region of rearranged TCR beta genes was amplified from genomic DNA by a multiplex PCR assay. The Illumina HiSeq System was used to sequence the amplified TCR beta libraries as 87-base-pair reads. The authors' analysis ran thus. A later analysis counted approximately 84 million unique TCR beta chains across the 550 to 800 repertoires, and some 11 million of these chains were shared by at least two donors. Raw reads were error-corrected and collapsed into unique sequences by a nearest-neighbor algorithm in which closely related sequences were merged to remove PCR and sequencing errors. CDR3 sequences were aligned to IMGT reference sequences to assign V, D and J gene segments. For a sequence to be retained, a match of at least six nucleotides was required to both a V gene segment and a J gene segment. Rearrangements were classified as productive when the CDR3 lacked stop codons and remained in frame with V and J, and all other rearrangements were classified as non-productive. Following IMGT convention, CDR3 was defined as the stretch from the second conserved V-encoded cysteine to the conserved J-encoded phenylalanine. In an earlier analysis of 550 to 650 of the donors, sequences lacking an unambiguous match to a single V gene segment were excluded. In an earlier analysis of around 600 of the donors, V segments were called functional above 56.7% productive rearrangements and were called segregating when the between-donor standard deviation exceeded 5%. A statistical classification framework was developed to diagnose cytomegalovirus status using the catalog of TCR beta chain sequences. V and J gene assignment, in a later analysis, came from comparing TCR nucleotide sequences with IMGT/GENE-DB human TR gene sequences. A later analysis assigned CDR3 sequences and most-parsimonious VDJ recombination scenarios with the TCRdist pipeline. A later analysis defined each TCR beta chain by its CDR3 amino acid sequence plus V-gene family, and excluded reads lacking a unique V-gene family. In a later analysis, approximately 640 highly shared, low-generation-probability nucleotide sequences were removed to address suspected cross-contamination and a sequencing artifact. A later analysis calculated a clonal expansion index for each public chain from normalized within-repertoire ranks of inferred template counts. In a later analysis, generation probabilities were computed with a VDJ recombination model fitted to out-of-frame rearrangements, and the resulting probabilities were checked against IGoR. In a later analysis, hypergeometric tests were used to score TCR-TCR, TCR-HLA and TCR-CMV co-occurrence, with a repertoire-size bias correction applied to TCR pairs. To estimate false discovery rates, a later analysis permuted the HLA or CMV assignments 20 times. In a later analysis, co-occurring TCRs were grouped using DBSCAN, with TCRdist sequence similarity added in when clustering inside HLA-allele-positive subsets. For co-occurrence clustering, repertoires with fewer than 30,000 or more than 120,000 public chains were excluded, along with four to six repertoires with anomalous nucleotide sharing. Held by TCRdb, this immuneACCESS table contains in-frame sequences only and omits some clones. Under half of the omission traces to an unresolved V gene where checked; the cause of the rest is unknown. V, J and clone size were drawn from that table, and D and trimming were deduced from the DNA. This sample is represented by fewer than 250,000 clones; 87% of them were singletons. About 1% of the sample is in the top ten clones.

The cohort consisted of 666 healthy bone marrow donors. Cohort members were all nominally healthy when sampled, although unrecorded immune exposures were likely present. The donor tested CMV seronegative and was one of the 352 seronegative cohort members. Every donor gave a peripheral blood sample, and the peripheral blood mononuclear cells from that sample were used for TCR beta sequencing. Genomic DNA was extracted from the blood cell samples with the Qiagen DNeasy Blood Extraction Kit. These data are taken from a study of cytomegalovirus exposure and HLA in healthy donors (dated by TCRdb to the late 2010s). Study-wide context: An earlier analysis of around 600 of the donors reported roughly 300 Gb of sequence data and roughly 100 million unique TCR beta sequences from around 200 million T cells. Typing coverage differed by locus: A, B, C, DRB1 and DQB1 were typed in about 629-640 donors, DQA1 in roughly 510, DPA1 in some 570, and DPB1 in 472. Donor age, sex, ethnicity and CMV serostatus were compiled alongside the repertoire data. The study combined high-throughput TCR immunosequencing, statistical association of individual TCRs with disease status, and machine learning to predict cytomegalovirus infection status. Several DR-DQ haplotypes were handled as single units for association and clustering because linkage in the cohort was strong. Roughly 300 gigabases of sequencing data and tens of millions of unique TCR sequences were included in an early release covering roughly 600 HLA-typed donors. A later genetic analysis took genome-wide SNP genotypes for about three fifths of the 666 donors and used that subset as a discovery cohort. An earlier analysis of around 640 of the donors used high-throughput TCR beta sequencing to judge whether each TCR beta V gene segment behaved as functional or pseudogenic. A later analysis re-analyzed previously published TCR beta repertoires from 500 to 700 donors and added high-resolution HLA genotyping to study TCR occurrence patterns. Of the 398 genotyped donors, less than 90% were placed in the genetic ancestry cluster associated with self-reported Caucasian donors. In the later analysis, no new phenotypic data were used to find candidate immune exposures; instead, reliance was placed on TCR beta sequences and their occurrence across donors. The study profiled the T cell repertoires of 500 to 800 subjects by immunosequencing and related them to cytomegalovirus serostatus. The aim of the study was to test whether cataloging public T cell receptors could identify signatures of past pathogen exposure. Class I and class II HLA loci were covered by the typing at four-digit resolution. All discovery cohort repertoires had been generated on a single sequencing platform. Among about 400 genotyped donors of the cohort, an average of approximately 240,000 unique TCR beta nucleotide sequences was sequenced per donor, of which roughly 18% were non-productive. In addition to the first cohort of hundreds of subjects, a separate validation cohort of about 120 different subjects was used. The paper's findings and limits, for the study overall: Because HLA typing was missing for some donors at each locus, association tests included only the typed subset. In a later analysis, about 17,000 TCR beta sequences were associated with specific HLA alleles at a false discovery rate of 0.05. A later genetic analysis associated a missense DCLRE1C variant with V-gene and J-gene trimming of TCR beta chains, and an independent cohort replicated the association. In both the original and validation cohorts, the classifier was reported to diagnose cytomegalovirus status with high specificity and sensitivity. A later analysis reported that several top co-occurrence clusters appeared linked to parvovirus B19, influenza, CMV and Epstein-Barr virus. This cohort had only TCR beta chains sequenced, and the lack of alpha or paired-chain data limited which features could be detected. In a later analysis, most CMV-associated TCR beta chains were found to appear HLA-restricted, with HLA associations seemingly driven largely by CMV exposure. In a later analysis, TCR association rates were found to vary across HLA loci, with the most associated TCRs seen for DRB1 alleles and the fewest for HLA-C alleles. The study gave a list of 150 to 200 TCR beta chains associated with cytomegalovirus. Across donors, most TCR sequences were observed very rarely, whereas some public TCRs were present in many individuals. The only immune exposure information available for the cohort was CMV serostatus. A few of the identified cytomegalovirus-associated TCR beta chains were confirmed in vitro to be specific for cytomegalovirus antigens. The sequencing pipeline was judged likely to have produced a cluster of highly shared sequence variants as a technical artifact. In a later analysis, HLA-associated TCR beta chains were found to be more clonally expanded and to have lower generation probabilities than equally common non-associated chains. Roughly uniform sequencing depth across donors was assumed in presence/absence analyses, although this assumption may not hold. Because counts were too low, more than 15 rarely observed V segments, including chromosome 9 orphons, were excluded from the earlier analysis of about 500 of the donors. A later genetic analysis reported fewer N-insertions in productive TCRs among donors in an Asian-associated ancestry cluster than the roughly 700-donor mean. An earlier analysis of 587 of the donors showed that most TCR beta V segments appeared in productive rearrangements either about 90% or about 30% of the time, which broadly matched IMGT annotations. A further reported finding was that TCR beta sequences accurately predicted the HLA-A and HLA-B alleles for most subjects in the first cohort. When HLA alleles, especially DR and DQ, strongly co-occurred, attributing TCR associations to individual alleles was difficult. The authors suggested that the approach could potentially be generalized to other disease states and immunological phenotypes. Correlated functional status among segregating V segments might be attributable to linkage disequilibrium, but an unknown experimental factor could not be ruled out.

Specimen: PBMCs. The sequence came from a boy under 10 years old in good health and CMV-seronegative.

For the CDR3, the sequence is CASSPGTSGHTGELFF. The DNA sequence is as follows: TGTGCCAGCAGCCCGGGGACTAGCGGTCACACCGGGGAGCTGTTTTTT. This chain is built from TRBV9 and TRBJ2-2, and 11 junction bases match TRBD2. V ends up 4 bases short and J 3 bases short, with an unmatched junction base count of 5. CDR1 and CDR2, looked up from the germline V gene, are SGDLS and YYNGEE. The CDR3 holds 16 amino acids from the cysteine to the phenylalanine. Left in the record is the CDR3 DNA by itself, 48 bases read in frame from the first base.